Presented here are 17 T cell receptor beta chains from one specimen sequenced in a study of cytomegalovirus exposure and HLA in healthy donors. Sequencing was performed with immunoSEQ multiplex PCR; in TCRdb, only in-frame clones are kept and a portion is missing. The sample shows some 170,000 clones, more than 75% of them seen only once. Sequences were obtained from PBMCs. The receptors shown here come from a man aged 18 to 29 in good health and CMV-seropositive.

This clone has a single count. This sequence joins TRBV5-3 and TRBJ2-1, with TRBD2 identical over 14 bases. TRBV5-3 is noted as an ORF with a role that remains uncertain. After removal of 7 bases from V and 9 bases from J, the junction contained 9 bases not matched to a gene. The CDR3 runs to 15 residues. The CDR3: CARHPWTSGRIEQFF. CDR3 sequence (DNA): TGTGCCAGACACCCCTGGACTAGCGGGAGGATTGAGCAGTTCTTC.

This sequence joins TRBV27 and TRBJ1-1; TRBD1 matches 8 bases. J gave up 4 bases and V 4 bases, and 8 bases lay outside the gene matches. The CDR3 covers 15 residues. Germline CDR1 MNHEY, CDR2 SMNVEV (reference sequence). The CDR3 loop is CASSWGPGQGTEAFF. The CDR3, as DNA: TGTGCCAGCAGTTGGGGACCCGGACAGGGCACTGAAGCTTTCTTT.

The V and J genes are TRBV5-4 and TRBJ2-3; 10 bases map to TRBD2. The CDR3 spans 15 residues. Trimming cost V 2 bases and J 1 base; bases outside gene matches: 1. The V gene's germline CDR1 is SGHNT and CDR2 YYREEE (reference sequence). This chain's CDR3 is CASSFGTSGTDTQYF. DNA for the CDR3: TGTGCCAGCAGCTTTGGGACTAGCGGCACAGATACGCAGTATTTT.

The chain couples TRBV9 to TRBJ1-2; 10 bases map to TRBD1. V lost 1 base and J lost 10; bases outside the gene matches: 13. From germline, CDR1 is SGDLS and CDR2 YYNGEE. The CDR3 covers 16 residues. This CDR3 is CASSVRGTGTGENYTF. The DNA of the CDR3 is TGTGCCAGCAGCGTACGCGGCACCGGGACAGGGGAAAACTACACCTTC. The complete variable domain, with remaining parts taken from reference TRBV9 and TRBJ1-2, reads DSGVTQTPKHLITATGQRVTLRCSPRSGDLSVYWYQQSLDQGLQFLIQYYNGEERAKGNILERFSAQQFPDLHSELNLSSLELGDSALYFCASSVRGTGTGENYTFGSGTRLTVV.

The chain couples TRBV7-2 to TRBJ1-1; possibly TRBD1 for D (6 bases). The CDR3 is made up of 15 amino acids. The germline V and J ends were trimmed by 1 base and 4 bases, with 13 bases remaining between them. Germline V gives CDR1 SGHTA, CDR2 FQGNSA. The CDR3 sequence is CASSLVGRGRTEAFF. The CDR3 nucleotides read TGTGCCAGCAGCTTAGTCGGCAGGGGCCGCACTGAAGCTTTCTTT.

Here the CDR3 DNA reads TGCAGCGTTTCGGGACAGTTCTCTGGAAACACCATATATTTT. It translates to CSVSGQFSGNTIYF. V and J are TRBV29-1 and TRBJ1-3; TRBD1 aligns across 7 bases. The CDR3 sequence is 14 residues long. CDR1 is SQVTM, CDR2 ANQGSEA, per germline. Trimming at V came to 5 bases and at J to 0 bases, leaving 4 bases not matched to a gene.

This chain connects TRBV6-1 to TRBJ1-5, with D possibly being TRBD1 (6 bases). Looked up from germline, CDR1 is MNHNS and CDR2 is SASEGT. V lost 10 bases and J lost 1, with 11 bases in between. The CDR3 length is 13 residues. CDR3 sequence (DNA): TGTGCCACCCTACAGGGAAGCAATCAGCCCCAGCATTTT. Protein product: CATLQGSNQPQHF.

This chain connects TRBV7-8 to TRBJ2-7, with 10 bases lining up with TRBD1. The CDR3 extends over 15 amino acids. Losses at the gene ends were 6 bases for V and 1 base for J; bases not matched to a gene: 6. Looked up from germline, CDR1 is SGHVS and CDR2 is FQNEAQ. CDR3 nucleotide sequence: TGTGCCAGCAGAGTAGGGACAGGGGTTTCCTACGAGCAGTACTTC. As protein: CASRVGTGVSYEQYF.

The chain has TRBV7-9 and TRBJ1-2; 8 nucleotides match TRBD1. Looked up from germline, CDR1 is SEHNR and CDR2 is FQNEAQ (reference sequence). Unmatched junction bases numbered 6, after V lost 5 bases and J lost 4 bases. The CDR3 loop spans 14 amino acids. CDR3 DNA sequence: TGTGCCAGCAGCCATCCCGACAGGGGCTATGGCTACACCTTC. As protein: CASSHPDRGYGYTF.

This sequence joins TRBV12-5 and TRBJ2-5; D remains unclear. The germline V gene has CDR1 LGHNT and CDR2 FRNRAP. V gave up 2 bases and J gave up 5 bases, with 9 bases separating them. The CDR3 covers 13 residues. CDR3 DNA: TGTGCTAGTGGTTTGTCAGGTACCGAGACCCAGTACTTC. It codes for CASGLSGTETQYF.

This clone was detected ten times or more. The V call is TRBV7-9, the J call TRBJ1-2; a possible D gene is TRBD1 (6 bases). Germline CDR1 SEHNR, CDR2 FQNEAQ (reference sequence). Trimming took off 4 bases at V and 4 bases at J, with 16 bases between the two ends. The CDR3 runs to 15 residues. The DNA for the CDR3 is TGTGCCAGCAGCTCAAGGACAGAATCACCCTATGGCTACACCTTC. Its protein product is CASSSRTESPYGYTF.

The V gene is TRBV29-1, the J gene TRBJ2-7; weak D call: TRBD1 (5 bases). Trimming took off 6 bases at V and 0 bases at J, with 15 bases between the two ends. Germline V gives CDR1 SQVTM, CDR2 ANQGSEA. CDR3 size: 14 residues. The CDR3 DNA sequence: TGCAGCGTCATCGACAGTGTAAGCTCCTACGAGCAGTACTTC. It is translated as CSVIDSVSSYEQYF.

The CDR3 coding sequence is TGCGCCAGCAGCTTGGGCGGGAAAAGCACAGATACGCAGTATTTT. This sequence encodes CASSLGGKSTDTQYF. This chain links TRBV5-1 with TRBJ2-3; TRBD2 is a possible D gene (6 bases). Trimming pared 0 bases from V and 0 bases from J, leaving 8 bases between. The germline gives CDR1 SGHRS, CDR2 YFSETQ. The CDR3 covers 15 residues.

This clone was seen at least ten times. The V and J genes are TRBV5-6 and TRBJ1-2, with D unclear. CDR1 SGHDT and CDR2 YYEEEE come from the germline V gene. CDR3 length: 11 amino acids. Trimming removed 2 bases at V and 7 bases at J, with 6 bases between. The chain's CDR3 is CASSFLSGYTF. The CDR3 DNA reads as TGTGCCAGCAGCTTTCTCAGTGGCTACACCTTC.

Concerning this clone: At one end, the junction sequence differs from germline, possibly due to a read error. The rearrangement joins TRBV7-8 to TRBJ2-3, with 7 positions matching TRBD2. In germline, CDR1 is SGHVS, CDR2 FQNEAQ. The CDR3 runs to 16 residues. The CDR3 sequence: CTSSVTSDTSTDTQYF. The CDR3 DNA reads TGTACCAGCAGCGTCACTAGCGACACTAGCACAGATACGCAGTATTTT.

This chain uses TRBV19 with TRBJ2-7; 10 bases are a match to TRBD1. With 5 bases clipped from V and 3 bases from J, the junction kept 1 base outside the gene matches. This CDR3 is built from 13 residues. The germline gives CDR1 LNHDA, CDR2 SQIVND (reference sequence). In DNA form, the CDR3 reads TGTGCCAGTAGTTGGACAGGGGGCTACGAGCAGTACTTC. Amino acids: CASSWTGGYEQYF.

The V gene is TRBV19, the J gene TRBJ2-5; no clear D gene. Between the trimmed V and J ends, which lost 2 bases and 0 bases, there was a span of 7 bases. The CDR3 has 14 amino acids. Germline V lookup: CDR1 LNHDA, CDR2 SQIVND (reference sequence). CDR3 in amino acids: CASSIYGDQETQYF. CDR3 DNA sequence: TGTGCCAGTAGTATATACGGTGACCAAGAGACCCAGTACTTC.